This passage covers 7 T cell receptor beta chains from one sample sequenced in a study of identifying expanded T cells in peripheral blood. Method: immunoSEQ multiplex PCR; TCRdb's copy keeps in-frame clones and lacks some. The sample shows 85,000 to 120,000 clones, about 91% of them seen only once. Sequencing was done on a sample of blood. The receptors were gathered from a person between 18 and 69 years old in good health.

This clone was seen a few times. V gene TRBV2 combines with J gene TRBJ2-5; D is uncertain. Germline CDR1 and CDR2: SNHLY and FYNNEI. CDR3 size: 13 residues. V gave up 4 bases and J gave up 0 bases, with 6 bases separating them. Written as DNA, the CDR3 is TGTGCCAGCAGTGGGGAATACCAAGAGACCCAGTACTTC. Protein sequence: CASSGEYQETQYF.

The CDR3 sequence is CASSRAGQGPNQPQHF. The CDR3 bases are TGTGCCAGCAGCAGGGCGGGACAGGGCCCTAATCAGCCCCAGCATTTT. The rearrangement uses TRBV21-1 and TRBJ1-5; the table's D call TRBD1 went unverified against the DNA. TRBV21-1 is shown as a pseudogene. The CDR3 length is 16 residues.

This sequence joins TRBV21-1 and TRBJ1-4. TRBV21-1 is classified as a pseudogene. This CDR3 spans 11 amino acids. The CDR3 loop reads CASSGHPGPNF. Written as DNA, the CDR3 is TGTGCCAGCAGCGGCCACCCGGGACCTAATTTT.

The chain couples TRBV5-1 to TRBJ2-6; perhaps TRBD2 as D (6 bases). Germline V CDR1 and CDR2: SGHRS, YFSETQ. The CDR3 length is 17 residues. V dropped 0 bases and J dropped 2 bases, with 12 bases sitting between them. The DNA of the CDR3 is TGCGCCAGCAGCTTGGGGTTAGGAGGGGCTGGGGCCAACGTCCTGACTTTC. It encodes CASSLGLGGAGANVLTF.

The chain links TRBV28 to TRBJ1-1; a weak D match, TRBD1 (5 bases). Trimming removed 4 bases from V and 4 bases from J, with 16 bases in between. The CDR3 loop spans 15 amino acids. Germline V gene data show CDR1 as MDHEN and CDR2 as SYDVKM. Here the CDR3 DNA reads TGTGCCAGCAGTTCCCCGCCTGACAGCGTCACTGAAGCTTTCTTT. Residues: CASSSPPDSVTEAFF.

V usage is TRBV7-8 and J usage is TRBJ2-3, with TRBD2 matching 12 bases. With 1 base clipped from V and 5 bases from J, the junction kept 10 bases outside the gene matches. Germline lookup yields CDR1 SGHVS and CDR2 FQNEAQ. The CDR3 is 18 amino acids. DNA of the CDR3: TGTGCCAGCAGCTTAGTCGGCCCTAGCGGGGGGGCAGGAGATACGCAGTATTTT. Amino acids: CASSLVGPSGGAGDTQYF.

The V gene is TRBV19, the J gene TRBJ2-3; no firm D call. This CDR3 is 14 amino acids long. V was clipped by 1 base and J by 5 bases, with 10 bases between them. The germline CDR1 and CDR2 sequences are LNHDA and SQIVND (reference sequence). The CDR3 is CASSIVLGIDTQYF. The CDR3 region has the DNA TGTGCCAGTAGTATAGTGTTGGGAATAGATACGCAGTATTTT.